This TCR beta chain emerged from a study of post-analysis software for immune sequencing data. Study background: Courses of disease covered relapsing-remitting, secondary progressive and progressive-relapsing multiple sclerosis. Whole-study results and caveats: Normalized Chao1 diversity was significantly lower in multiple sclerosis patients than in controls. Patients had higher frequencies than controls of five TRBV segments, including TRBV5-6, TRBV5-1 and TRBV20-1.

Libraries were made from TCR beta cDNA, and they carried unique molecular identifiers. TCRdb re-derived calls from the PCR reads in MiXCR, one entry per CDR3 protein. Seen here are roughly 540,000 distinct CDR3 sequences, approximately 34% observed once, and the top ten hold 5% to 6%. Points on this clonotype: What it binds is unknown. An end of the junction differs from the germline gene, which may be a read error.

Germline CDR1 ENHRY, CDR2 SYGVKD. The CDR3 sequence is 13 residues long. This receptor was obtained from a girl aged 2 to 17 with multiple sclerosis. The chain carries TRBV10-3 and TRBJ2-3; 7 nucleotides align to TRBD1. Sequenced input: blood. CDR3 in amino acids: CAIGEGAPDTQYF. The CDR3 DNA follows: TGTGCCATCGGTGAGGGGGCCCCAGATACGCAGTATTTT.